This T cell receptor beta chain was identified in a study of a mutant IDH1 vaccine in newly diagnosed glioma. Whole-study context: Vaccines were first given 4-6 weeks after radiotherapy alone, or with temozolomide cycles. V12 occurred at week 35 and V13 at week 47. Treated patients had a mean age of approximately 41 years and a sex split that was roughly 60% male and around 38% female.

The sample's time point: week 35, safety follow-up. Topical imiquimod was applied with each vaccine dose, which held 300 ug of mutant IDH1 20-mer peptide. Sequenced by immunoSEQ multiplex PCR; TCRdb stores in-frame clones only, minus some. The table shows 60,000 to 75,000 clones, with around nine tenths occurring only once. About this clone itself: Its antigen is undetermined.

The CDR3 sequence is 15 residues long. Germline-derived CDR1 and CDR2 are SNHLY and FYNNEI. The ends lost 6 bases at V and 3 bases at J; junction bases unmatched: 10. The source is a man aged 25-45 years with glioma. The chain recombines TRBV2 with TRBJ2-5, with TRBD1 matching 7 bases. Source: PBMCs, taken from a glioma patient whose treatment included an IDH1 peptide vaccine. The CDR3 coding sequence is TGTGCCAGCAGCGCCCTAGGGACAGCCGAAGAGACCCAGTACTTC. Translation gives CASSALGTAEETQYF.